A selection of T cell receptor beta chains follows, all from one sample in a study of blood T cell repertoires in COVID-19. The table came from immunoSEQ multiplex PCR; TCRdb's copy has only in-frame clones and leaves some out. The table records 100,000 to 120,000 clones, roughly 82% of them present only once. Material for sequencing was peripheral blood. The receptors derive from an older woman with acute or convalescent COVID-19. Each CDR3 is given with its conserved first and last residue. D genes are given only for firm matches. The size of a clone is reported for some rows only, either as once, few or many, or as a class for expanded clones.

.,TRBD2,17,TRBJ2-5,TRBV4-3,CASSQGGASGGVETQYF,TGCGCCAGCAGCCAAGGAGGGGCTAGCGGGGGGGTAGAGACCCAGTACTTC
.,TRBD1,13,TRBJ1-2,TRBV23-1,CASSRGRGQGYTF,TGCGCCAGCAGTCGGGGCAGGGGGCAAGGCTACACCTTC
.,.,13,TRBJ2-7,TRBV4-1,CASSPLADYEQYF,TGCGCCAGCAGCCCCCTGGCGGACTACGAGCAGTACTTC
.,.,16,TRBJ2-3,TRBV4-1,CASSQVYVTHTDTQYF,TGCGCCAGCAGCCAAGTGTACGTCACTCACACAGATACGCAGTATTTT
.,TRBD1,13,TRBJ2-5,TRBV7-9,CASSLDRVETQYF,TGTGCCAGCAGCCTAGACAGGGTAGAGACCCAGTACTTC
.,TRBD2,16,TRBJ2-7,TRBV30,CAWSRYKRGADYEQYF,TGTGCCTGGAGTAGGTACAAGCGGGGGGCCGACTACGAGCAGTACTTC
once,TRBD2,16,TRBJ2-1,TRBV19,CASSMGSRGGGNEQFF,TGTGCCAGTAGTATGGGGTCCCGGGGGGGAGGCAATGAGCAGTTCTTC
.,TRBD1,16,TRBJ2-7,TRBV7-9,CASSLLRTGGRYEQYF,TGTGCCAGCAGCTTATTGAGAACAGGGGGCAGGTACGAGCAGTACTTC
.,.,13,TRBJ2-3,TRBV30,CAWSEGGTDTQYF,TGTGCCTGGAGCGAAGGGGGAACAGATACGCAGTATTTT
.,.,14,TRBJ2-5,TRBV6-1,CASSEEAGQETQYF,TGTGCCAGCAGTGAAGAGGCAGGACAAGAGACCCAGTACTTC
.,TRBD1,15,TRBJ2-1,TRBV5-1,CASSFSGQGYNEQFF,TGCGCCAGCAGCTTTTCCGGACAGGGATACAATGAGCAGTTCTTC
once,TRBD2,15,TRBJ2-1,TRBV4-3,CASSQFQRGGREQFF,TGCGCCAGCAGCCAATTTCAGCGGGGGGGGCGAGAGCAGTTCTTC
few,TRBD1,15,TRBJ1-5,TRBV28,CASSTGQGWNQPQHF,TGTGCCAGCAGTACTGGACAGGGGTGGAATCAGCCCCAGCATTTT